This passage covers 17 T cell receptor beta chains from one sample sequenced in a study of cytomegalovirus exposure and HLA in healthy donors. Vbeta (60) and Jbeta (13) primers were used in the PCR. Clones were read by immunoSEQ multiplex PCR, and TCRdb kept only the in-frame ones, dropping some. The sample has approximately 110,000 clones; 75% to 85% are singletons. Sequencing used PBMCs. These receptors all come from a man in his fifties in good health and CMV-seronegative.

The chain couples TRBV6-5 to TRBJ1-2, with TRBD1 identical over 7 bases. The CDR3 sequence is 15 residues long. With V trimmed by 0 bases and J by 4 bases, 5 bases remained unmatched. Germline assignment: CDR1 MNHEY and CDR2 SVGAGI. The CDR3 protein is CASSYSMGQFYGYTF. The CDR3 DNA reads as TGTGCCAGCAGTTACTCGATGGGACAGTTCTATGGCTACACCTTC.

The V gene is TRBV6-1, the J gene TRBJ1-5; no clear D gene. The germline V and J ends were trimmed by 2 bases and 3 bases, with 14 bases remaining between them. Germline CDR1 is MNHNS and CDR2 is SASEGT. The CDR3 has 16 amino acids. DNA for the CDR3: TGTGCCAGCAGTGAAAACTACCGGCGGGTCAATCAGCCCCAGCATTTT. Its translation: CASSENYRRVNQPQHF.

This chain links TRBV2 with TRBJ2-3; D gene ambiguous. CDR3 length equals 14 residues. Germline V gives CDR1 SNHLY, CDR2 FYNNEI. The germline V and J ends were trimmed by 2 bases and 4 bases, with 10 bases remaining between them. CDR3 in amino acids: CASSESWSADTQYF. The CDR3 DNA follows: TGTGCCAGCAGTGAAAGTTGGTCGGCAGATACGCAGTATTTT.

The chain has TRBV9 and TRBJ1-4; 7 nucleotides line up with TRBD1. CDR1 SGDLS and CDR2 YYNGEE come from the germline V gene. CDR3 length: 15 residues. V was pared by 2 bases and J by 6 bases, with 7 bases of the junction left unmatched. CDR3 nucleotides: TGTGCCAGCAGCGTCGAACGGACAGGTCATGAAAAACTGTTTTTT. Its translation: CASSVERTGHEKLFF.

The chain links TRBV19 to TRBJ2-7, with TRBD1 matching over 7 bases. The CDR3 has 14 amino acids. V shed 5 bases and J 4 bases; nucleotides not matched to a gene: 8. Germline V lookup: CDR1 LNHDA, CDR2 SQIVND (reference sequence). The CDR3 here is CASSRTGTAYEQYF. CDR3 in DNA: TGTGCCAGTAGTCGTACCGGGACAGCTTACGAGCAGTACTTC. The complete variable domain, with remaining parts taken from reference TRBV19 and TRBJ2-7, reads DGGITQSPKYLFRKEGQNVTLSCEQNLNHDAMYWYRQDPGQGLRLIYYSQIVNDFQKGDIAEGYSVSREKKESFPLTVTSAQKNPTAFYLCASSRTGTAYEQYFGPGTRLTVT.

This clone was counted once. J is TRBJ2-1 and V is TRBV5-1, with 9 bases that match TRBD1. The CDR3 sequence is 16 residues long. Germline V gene data show CDR1 as SGHRS and CDR2 as YFSETQ. Trimming removed 0 bases from V and 4 bases from J; junction bases left unmatched: 5. CDR3 DNA sequence: TGCGCCAGCAGCTTGGCACAGGGGGCGGTTTACAATGAGCAGTTCTTC. Residues: CASSLAQGAVYNEQFF.

This chain uses TRBV4-2 with TRBJ2-3, with D hard to call. The CDR3 covers 16 residues. Per germline, CDR1 LGHNA and CDR2 YNFKEQ. The germline V and J ends were trimmed by 0 bases and 1 base, with 11 bases remaining between them. In DNA, the CDR3 is TGTGCCAGCAGCCAAGATCCGCATCGGGGCACAGATACGCAGTATTTT. Its protein product is CASSQDPHRGTDTQYF.

The V call is TRBV5-4, the J call TRBJ2-1; the D gene is possibly TRBD2 (5 bases). Trimming stripped 0 bases from V and 4 bases from J, with 11 bases between. Looked up from germline, CDR1 is SGHNT and CDR2 is YYREEE (reference sequence). The CDR3 has 15 amino acids. The DNA of the CDR3 is TGTGCCAGCAGCTTGGCCGGGGATCTATACAATGAGCAGTTCTTC. Amino acid sequence: CASSLAGDLYNEQFF. The whole variable domain, remainder taken from reference TRBV5-4 and TRBJ2-1, is ETGVTQSPTHLIKTRGQQVTLRCSSQSGHNTVSWYQQALGQGPQFIFQYYREEENGRGNFPPRFSGLQFPNYSSELNVNALELDDSALYLCASSLAGDLYNEQFFGPGTRLTVL.

The J gene is TRBJ2-7, the V gene TRBV28; no firm D call. Trimming cost V 6 bases and J 2 bases, with 8 bases left between them. CDR1 and CDR2 (germline): MDHEN, SYDVKM. This CDR3 comprises 12 residues. The CDR3: CASSDVAYEQYV. CDR3 DNA sequence: TGTGCCAGCAGCGATGTAGCCTACGAGCAGTACGTC.

The chain is built from TRBV15 and TRBJ1-4; 8 bases are shared with TRBD1. The CDR3 has 18 amino acids. CDR1 and CDR2 from the germline V gene are LNHNV and YYDKDF (reference sequence). With V trimmed by 0 bases and J by 7 bases, 13 bases remained unmatched. CDR3 DNA: TGTGCCACCAGCAGAGAGTCCTATTCAGGGGGCAAAGTTGAAAAACTGTTTTTT. It translates to CATSRESYSGGKVEKLFF.

The genes are TRBV2 and TRBJ2-5, with 12 positions matching TRBD2. V shed 4 bases, J shed 4 bases, and the junction held 4 bases outside the gene matches. CDR3 length: 15 amino acids. Germline V gives CDR1 SNHLY, CDR2 FYNNEI. The CDR3 protein is CASSARTSGVETQYF. In nucleotides, the CDR3 is TGTGCCAGCAGTGCCCGGACTAGCGGGGTAGAGACCCAGTACTTC. The full variable domain, completed using reference TRBV2 and TRBJ2-5, is EPEVTQTPSHQVTQMGQEVILRCVPISNHLYFYWYRQILGQKVEFLVSFYNNEISEKSEIFDDQFSVERPDGSNFTLKIRSTKLEDSAMYFCASSARTSGVETQYFGPGTRLLVL.

This sequence joins TRBV7-9 and TRBJ2-5; D is perhaps TRBD1 (6 bases). The CDR3 length is 14 residues. CDR1 is SEHNR, CDR2 FQNEAQ, per germline (reference sequence). V lost 5 bases to trimming and J lost 2 bases, with 12 bases between them. CDR3: CASSPPDRQETQYF. The CDR3 DNA reads as TGTGCCAGCAGCCCTCCGGACAGACAAGAGACCCAGTACTTC. The whole variable domain, remainder taken from reference TRBV7-9 and TRBJ2-5, is DTGVSQNPRHKITKRGQNVTFRCDPISEHNRLYWYRQTLGQGPEFLTYFQNEAQLEKSRLLSDRFSAERPKGSFSTLEIQRTEQGDSAMYLCASSPPDRQETQYFGPGTRLLVL.

In this sample, this clone turned up once. The chain combines TRBV6-1 with TRBJ1-5; D might be TRBD1 (5 bases). V was clipped by 7 bases and J by 0 bases, with 7 bases between them. This CDR3 is built from 13 residues. Germline V CDR1 and CDR2: MNHNS, SASEGT. For the CDR3, the DNA is TGTGCCAGCAACACAGGTAGCAATCAGCCCCAGCATTTT. It encodes CASNTGSNQPQHF.

V is TRBV18 and J is TRBJ2-1; the match to TRBD2 covers 13 bases. J lost 5 bases, V lost 3 bases, and 7 bases had no gene match. The CDR3 totals 17 residues. Germline V gene lookup returns CDR1 KGHSH and CDR2 LQKENI. This CDR3 reads CASSPRGTSGANNEQFF. CDR3 coding DNA: TGTGCCAGCTCACCTCGAGGGACTAGCGGGGCCAACAATGAGCAGTTCTTC. The whole variable domain, filled in from reference TRBV18 and TRBJ2-1, reads NAGVMQNPRHLVRRRGQEARLRCSPMKGHSHVYWYRQLPEEGLKFMVYLQKENIIDESGMPKERFSAEFPKEGPSILRIQQVVRGDSAAYFCASSPRGTSGANNEQFFGPGTRLTVL.

The V call is TRBV29-1, the J call TRBJ1-5, with a tentative D call TRBD1 (5 bases). Trimming shortened V by 5 bases and J by 7 bases, and 12 bases separated the two germline ends. Germline lookup yields CDR1 SQVTM and CDR2 ANQGSEA. The CDR3 length is 12 residues. Here the CDR3 reads CSVKEGEQPQHF. Written as DNA, the CDR3 is TGCAGCGTTAAGGAAGGGGAACAGCCCCAGCATTTT.

The CDR3 region is CASRSGLAVSDTQYF. CDR3 DNA sequence: TGCGCCAGCAGGTCGGGACTAGCGGTTTCAGATACGCAGTATTTT. The chain employs TRBV5-1 and TRBJ2-3; the match to TRBD2 covers 11 bases. This CDR3 has 15 residues. The V and J ends lost 5 bases and 4 bases, in that order; junction bases with no gene match: 6. Germline V CDR1 and CDR2: SGHRS, YFSETQ.

The table lists this clone with a few counts. This chain uses TRBV7-2 with TRBJ1-3; 8 positions match TRBD1. CDR3 length: 14 residues. CDR1 SGHTA and CDR2 FQGNSA come from the germline V gene. The V gene end was trimmed by 6 bases and the J gene end by 4 bases; junction bases not matched to a gene: 5. Written as DNA, the CDR3 is TGTGCCAGCAGAACAGGGGGATCAGGAAACACCATATATTTT. This codes for CASRTGGSGNTIYF.